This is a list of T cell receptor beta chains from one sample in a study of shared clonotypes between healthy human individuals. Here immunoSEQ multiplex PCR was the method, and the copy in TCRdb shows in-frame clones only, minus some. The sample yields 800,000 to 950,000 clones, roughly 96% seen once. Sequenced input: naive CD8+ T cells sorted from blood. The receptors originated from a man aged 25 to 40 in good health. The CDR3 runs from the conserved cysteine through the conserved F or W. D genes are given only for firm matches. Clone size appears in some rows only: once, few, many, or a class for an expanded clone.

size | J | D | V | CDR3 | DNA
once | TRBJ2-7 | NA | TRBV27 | CASSISWAGMIYEQYF | TGTGCCAGCAGCATAAGCTGGGCGGGGATGATCTACGAGCAGTACTTC
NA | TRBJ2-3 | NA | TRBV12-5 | CASGLVRGLSTDTQYF | TGTGCTAGTGGTTTGGTACGTGGACTTAGCACAGATACGCAGTATTTT
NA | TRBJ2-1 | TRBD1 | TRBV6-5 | CASSTGDISYNEQFF | TGTGCCAGCAGTACAGGGGACATCTCCTACAATGAGCAGTTCTTC
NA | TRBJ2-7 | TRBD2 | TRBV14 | CASSQDRTSGPYEQYF | TGTGCCAGCAGCCAAGATCGAACTAGCGGGCCGTACGAGCAGTACTTC
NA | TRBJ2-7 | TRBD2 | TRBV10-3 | CAISESSGGTEAYEQYF | TGTGCCATCAGTGAAAGTAGCGGGGGGACTGAAGCCTACGAGCAGTACTTC
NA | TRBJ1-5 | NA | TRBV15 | CATSREGPQHF | TGTGCCACCAGCAGAGAAGGGCCCCAGCATTTT
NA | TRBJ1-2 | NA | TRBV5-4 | CASRDRYYGYTF | TGTGCCAGCAGGGACCGATACTATGGCTACACCTTC
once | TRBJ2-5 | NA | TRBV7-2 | CASSEGPQETQYF | TGTGCCAGCAGCGAGGGACCCCAGGAGACCCAGTACTTC
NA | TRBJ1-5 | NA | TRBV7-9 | CASSSNQGNQPQHF | TGTGCCAGCAGCTCAAATCAGGGGAATCAGCCCCAGCATTTT
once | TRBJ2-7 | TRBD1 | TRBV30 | CAWSVGQGHEQYF | TGTGCCTGGAGTGTGGGACAGGGACACGAGCAGTACTTC
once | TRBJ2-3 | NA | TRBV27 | CASSWVDTQYF | TGTGCCAGCAGTTGGGTAGATACGCAGTATTTT
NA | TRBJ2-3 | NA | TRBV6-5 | CASRGYRLNTDTQYF | TGTGCCAGCAGGGGGTACCGTCTCAACACAGATACGCAGTATTTT
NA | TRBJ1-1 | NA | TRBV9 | CASSVVRENTEAFF | TGTGCCAGCAGCGTAGTCAGGGAGAACACTGAAGCTTTCTTT